This T cell receptor (beta chain) appears in the sequencing data of a study of shared clonotypes between healthy human individuals (dated by TCRdb to the early 2020s). Background for the entire study: The cohort included a few men and a couple of women between 18 and 49 years of age. To increase sequencing depth and limit assay-specific biases, TCR repertoire library preparation and sequencing were carried out by different laboratories using diverse techniques. For each donor, CD4 naive and CD4 memory were each given three plates, CD8 naive was given two plates, and CD8 memory was given one plate. Each donor's leukapheresis produced roughly between roughly 0.85 and 9.5 billion PBMCs. To estimate repertoire size and how much clonotype sharing occurs between individuals, the study deeply sequenced the blood TCR repertoires of five or six healthy adults. The investigation overall reported the following: Sharing across a few donors was observed for approximately 4.6% of naive CD4, under 4% of naive CD8, 2.3% of memory CD4, and about 0.4% of memory CD8 clonotypes. The small number of donors limited the genetic and exposure-history diversity represented. Sampling was restricted to blood, and TCR repertoires in tissues likely differ from the TCR repertoires found in blood. Higher generation probabilities were observed for clonotypes shared by all four sorted-subset donors than for non-shared clonotypes. Based on pairwise subsampling, the degree of clonotype sharing among donors was expected to be affected by sequencing depth. Incomplete sequencing was indicated by rarefaction of sorted-subset datasets, despite the large sequencing depth. Estimated clonotype richness was generally larger for naive than for memory subsets.

Remarks on this clone: The antigen this receptor binds is unknown. Base qualities are not at hand, and no much larger clone is one base apart. Other DNA sequences in the sample encode the same CDR3.

Using the deep immunoSEQ assay, TCR CDR3 regions were amplified from genomic DNA by multiplex PCR. Genomic DNA extracted from each cell subset was distributed evenly over all wells of several immunoSEQ 96-well plates, and each plate served as one replicate. For sorted subsets, each replicate PCR was loaded with about 0.2 ug genomic DNA, equivalent to 30,000 to 35,000 T cell genomes. Purified libraries were quantified with a Qubit 3.0 fluorometer, sized on a Bioanalyzer 2100, and re-quantified with the KAPA Library Quantification kit. A separate single-read 150-cycle Illumina NextSeq 550 flow cell was used to sequence each immunoSEQ 96-well plate. Per the authors' processing: Because the immunoSEQ output included only junctional sequences and no quality scores, the filtering could not be the same as the filtering used for full-length reads. To assign V/J genes and CDR3, sequences were annotated using PyIR, a Python wrapper for IgBLAST v1.9, with IMGT germline references. Any read was removed if the V/J assignment was weak (E-value above 1e-6), the CDR3 was missing, or the read contained stop codons, out-of-frame junctions, or ambiguous translated residues. V3J clonotypes were defined as sequences sharing the same inferred V gene, J gene, and CDR3 amino acid sequence. To compute the percentage overlap between repertoires, the number of shared unique clonotypes was divided by the size of the smaller repertoire. Repertoire richness was assessed with RTK rarefaction, the Chao1 estimator, and Recon v2.1 estimates of unobserved clonotypes. OLGA was used to compute generation probabilities for all TCRbeta clonotypes that the gDNA method yielded from a few donors. Sourced from immuneACCESS, this table was stored by TCRdb with only in-frame sequences that have V and J called. A share of the clones is absent; for the studies checked, an unresolved V gene accounts for under half, and the remainder has no known explanation. The V and J calls and clone size are taken from that table; D and trimming were inferred from the DNA. This sample gives fewer than 3 million clones in total; about 90% of them show up just once. Around 0.4% of the sample goes to the ten largest clones.

Donors were healthy HIV-negative adults with no recently reported acute infections or vaccinations. Every donor was a Caucasian adult living in Nashville, Tennessee, USA. CD4+ T cells were enriched through magnetic negative selection, after which naive cells were positively selected on CD45RA and the remaining negative fraction served as the memory subset. Blood was obtained by leukapheresis, after which PBMCs were separated by Ficoll-Histopaque density gradient centrifugation and cryopreserved in liquid nitrogen vapor phase. Analytical flow cytometry was used to check the purity and quantity of each magnetically sorted T cell population. Genomic DNA was isolated from each sorted fraction and quantified by UV absorbance on a Nanodrop 2000c. Here V drops 1 base and J drops 2 bases, and the junction holds 2 bases not matched to any gene. There are 15 amino acids in the CDR3, from cysteine to phenylalanine inclusive. Only the CDR3 DNA is retained, 45 bases long and in frame from the first base. CDR1 is given as LGHNA and CDR2 as YSLEER, both from the germline V gene.

Sequenced input: naive CD4+ T cells from PBMCs. This specimen's cell subset or site label, per the study, means: CD45RA+ positively selected. The rearranged chain carries TRBV4-3 and TRBJ2-7; TRBD2 agrees with 10 junctional bases. The sequence came from a man aged 18 to 35 in good health. Some clones in this sample may be carry-over from other donors' samples. CDR3 protein: CASSQGLAGAYEQYF. The DNA is TGCGCCAGCAGCCAAGGGCTAGCGGGGGCCTACGAGCAGTACTTC.